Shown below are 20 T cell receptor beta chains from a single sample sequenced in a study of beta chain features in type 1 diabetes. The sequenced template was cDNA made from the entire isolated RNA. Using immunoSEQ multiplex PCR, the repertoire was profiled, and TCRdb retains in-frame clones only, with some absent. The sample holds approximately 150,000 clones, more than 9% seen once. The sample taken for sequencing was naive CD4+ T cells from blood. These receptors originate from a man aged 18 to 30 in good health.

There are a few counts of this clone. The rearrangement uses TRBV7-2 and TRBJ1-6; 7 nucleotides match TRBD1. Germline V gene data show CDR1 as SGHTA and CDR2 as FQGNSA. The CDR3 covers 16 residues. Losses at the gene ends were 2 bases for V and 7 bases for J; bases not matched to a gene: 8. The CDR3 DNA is TGTGCCAGCAGCTTATTTTCAGGGGGACGGAATTCACCCCTCCACTTT. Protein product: CASSLFSGGRNSPLHF.

CDR3: CASSQGLTGGADTQYF. Written as DNA, the CDR3 is TGCGCCAGCAGCCAAGGTTTAACGGGGGGGGCAGATACGCAGTATTTT. The chain joins TRBV4-1 to TRBJ2-3; 8 nucleotides agree with TRBD2. V lost 1 base, J lost 4 bases, and 7 bases stayed unmatched. Germline CDR1 MGHRA, CDR2 YSYEKL. The CDR3 runs 16 residues.

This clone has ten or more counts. In DNA form, the CDR3 reads TGTGCCAGCAGCACCCAACTGGGGAGTGAGCAGTTCTTC. Translated: CASSTQLGSEQFF. V is TRBV7-9 and J is TRBJ2-1, with TRBD2 as a possible D gene (5 bases). Germline V lookup: CDR1 SEHNR, CDR2 FQNEAQ (reference sequence). V was pared by 5 bases and J by 9 bases, with 14 bases between. This CDR3 is 13 amino acids long.

The CDR3 nucleotides are TGTGCCAGCAGAACGACAGGGATCACCTACGAGCAGTACTTC. Protein product: CASRTTGITYEQYF. The rearrangement links TRBV2 to TRBJ2-7; TRBD1 matches at 7 bases. V lost 6 bases to trimming and J lost 2 bases; unmatched junction nucleotides: 7. Germline CDR1 is SNHLY and CDR2 is FYNNEI. The CDR3 sequence is 14 residues long. The whole variable domain, filled in from reference TRBV2 and TRBJ2-7, reads EPEVTQTPSHQVTQMGQEVILRCVPISNHLYFYWYRQILGQKVEFLVSFYNNEISEKSEIFDDQFSVERPDGSNFTLKIRSTKLEDSAMYFCASRTTGITYEQYFGPGTRLTVT.

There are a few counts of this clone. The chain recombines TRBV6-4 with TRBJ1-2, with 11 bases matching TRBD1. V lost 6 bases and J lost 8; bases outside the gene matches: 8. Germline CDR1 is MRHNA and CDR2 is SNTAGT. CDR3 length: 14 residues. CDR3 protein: CASSLGTGGLGYTF. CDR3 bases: TGTGCCAGCAGCCTCGGGACAGGGGGTTTAGGCTACACCTTC.

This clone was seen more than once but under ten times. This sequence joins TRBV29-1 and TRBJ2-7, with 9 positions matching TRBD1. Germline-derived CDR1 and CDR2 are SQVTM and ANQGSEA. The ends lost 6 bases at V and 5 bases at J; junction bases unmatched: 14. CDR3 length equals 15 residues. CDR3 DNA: TGCAGCGTACCACAGGGGGCTGGGGCGAGGAACGAGCAGTACTTC. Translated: CSVPQGAGARNEQYF.

This chain's CDR3 is CASSEMGQKILYEQYF. DNA of the CDR3: TGTGCCAGCAGTGAGATGGGACAGAAGATCCTTTACGAGCAGTACTTC. The chain employs TRBV6-4 and TRBJ2-7, with 7 nucleotides matching TRBD1. Germline CDR1 MRHNA, CDR2 SNTAGT. V was clipped by 3 bases and J by 4 bases; unmatched bases: 12. CDR3 length equals 16 residues.

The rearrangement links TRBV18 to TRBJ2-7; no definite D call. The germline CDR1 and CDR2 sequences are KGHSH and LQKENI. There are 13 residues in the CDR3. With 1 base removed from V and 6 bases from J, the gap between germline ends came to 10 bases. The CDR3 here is CASSPLAVSEQYF. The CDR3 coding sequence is TGTGCCAGCTCACCACTTGCGGTGTCCGAGCAGTACTTC.

The CDR3 DNA reads TGCAGCGTTGAAGACAGGGTTGGCTATGGCTACACCTTC. As protein: CSVEDRVGYGYTF. The J gene is TRBJ1-2, the V gene TRBV29-1; a weak D match, TRBD1 (5 bases). This CDR3 has 13 amino acids. The V and J ends lost 0 bases and 4 bases respectively, with 9 bases between them. CDR1 and CDR2 from the germline V gene are SQVTM and ANQGSEA. Variable domain in full (rest from reference TRBV29-1 and TRBJ1-2): SAVISQKPSRDICQRGTSLTIQCQVDSQVTMMFWYRQQPGQSLTLIATANQGSEATYESGFVIDKFPISRPNLTFSTLTVSNMSPEDSSIYLCSVEDRVGYGYTFGSGTRLTVV.

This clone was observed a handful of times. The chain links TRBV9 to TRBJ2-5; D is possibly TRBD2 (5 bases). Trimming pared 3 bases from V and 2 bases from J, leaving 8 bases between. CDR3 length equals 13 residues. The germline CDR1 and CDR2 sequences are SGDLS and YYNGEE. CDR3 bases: TGTGCCAGCAGCGCGGGATTGCAAGAGACCCAGTACTTC. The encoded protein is CASSAGLQETQYF.

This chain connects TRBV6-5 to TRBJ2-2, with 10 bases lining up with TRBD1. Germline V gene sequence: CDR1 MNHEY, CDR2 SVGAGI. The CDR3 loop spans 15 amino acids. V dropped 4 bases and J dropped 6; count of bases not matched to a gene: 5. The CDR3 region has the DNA TGTGCCAGCAGTTCCGGGACAGGGGTTGCCGGGGAGCTGTTTTTT. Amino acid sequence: CASSSGTGVAGELFF.

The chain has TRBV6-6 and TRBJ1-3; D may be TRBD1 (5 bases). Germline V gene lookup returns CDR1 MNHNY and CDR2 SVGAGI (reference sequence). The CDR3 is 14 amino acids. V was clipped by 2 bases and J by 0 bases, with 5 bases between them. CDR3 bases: TGTGCCAGCAGTTACGACAGCTCTGGAAACACCATATATTTT. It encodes CASSYDSSGNTIYF.

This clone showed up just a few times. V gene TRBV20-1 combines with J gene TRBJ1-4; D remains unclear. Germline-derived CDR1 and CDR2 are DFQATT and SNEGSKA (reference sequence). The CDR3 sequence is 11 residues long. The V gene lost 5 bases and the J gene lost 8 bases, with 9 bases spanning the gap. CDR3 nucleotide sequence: TGCAGTGCTGGAAGAGGGGAAAAACTGTTTTTT. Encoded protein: CSAGRGEKLFF.

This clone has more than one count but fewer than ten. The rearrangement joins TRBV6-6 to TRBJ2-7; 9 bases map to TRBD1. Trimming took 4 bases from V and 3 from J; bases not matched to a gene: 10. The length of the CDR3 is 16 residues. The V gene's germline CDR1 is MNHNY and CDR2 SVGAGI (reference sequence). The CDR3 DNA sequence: TGTGCCAGCAGTTCTTACGCGGGACAGGGTAACTACGAGCAGTACTTC. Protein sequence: CASSSYAGQGNYEQYF.

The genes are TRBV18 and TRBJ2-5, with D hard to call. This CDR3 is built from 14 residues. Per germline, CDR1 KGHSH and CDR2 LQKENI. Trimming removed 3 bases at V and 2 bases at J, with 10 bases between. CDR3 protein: CASSPNYEQETQYF. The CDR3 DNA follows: TGTGCCAGCTCACCGAACTACGAGCAAGAGACCCAGTACTTC.

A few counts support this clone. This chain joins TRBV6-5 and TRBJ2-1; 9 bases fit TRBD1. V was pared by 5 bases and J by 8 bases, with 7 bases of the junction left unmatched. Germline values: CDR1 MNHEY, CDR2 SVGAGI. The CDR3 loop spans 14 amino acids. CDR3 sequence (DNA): TGTGCCAGCAGTACGGGACAGGGCGGGGATGAGCAGTTCTTC. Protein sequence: CASSTGQGGDEQFF.

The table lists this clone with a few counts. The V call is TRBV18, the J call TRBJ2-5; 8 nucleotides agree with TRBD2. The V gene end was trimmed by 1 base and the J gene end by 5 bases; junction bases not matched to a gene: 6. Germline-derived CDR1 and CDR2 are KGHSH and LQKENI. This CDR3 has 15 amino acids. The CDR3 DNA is TGTGCCAGCTCACCACTTTCGCGGGGGGTGGAGACCCAGTACTTC. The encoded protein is CASSPLSRGVETQYF.

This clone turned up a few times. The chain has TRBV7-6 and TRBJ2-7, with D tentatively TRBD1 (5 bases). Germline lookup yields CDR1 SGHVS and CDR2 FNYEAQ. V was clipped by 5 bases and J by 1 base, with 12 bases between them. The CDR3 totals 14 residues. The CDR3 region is CASSPRTQSYEQYF. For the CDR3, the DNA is TGTGCCAGCAGCCCCCGGACACAGTCCTACGAGCAGTACTTC.

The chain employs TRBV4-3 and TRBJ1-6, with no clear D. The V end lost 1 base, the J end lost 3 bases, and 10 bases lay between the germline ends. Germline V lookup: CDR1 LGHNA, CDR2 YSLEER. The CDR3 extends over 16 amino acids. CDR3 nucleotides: TGCGCCAGCAGCCAAGCCTCAAACATCTATAATTCACCCCTCCACTTT. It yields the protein CASSQASNIYNSPLHF.

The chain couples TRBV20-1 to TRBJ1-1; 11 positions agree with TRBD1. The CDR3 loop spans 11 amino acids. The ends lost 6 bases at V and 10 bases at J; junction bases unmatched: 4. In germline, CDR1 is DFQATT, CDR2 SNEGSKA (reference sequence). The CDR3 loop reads CSARDRGGAFF. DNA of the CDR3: TGCAGTGCGAGGGACAGGGGGGGAGCTTTCTTT.